These T cell receptor beta chains were read from a single sample in a study of blood T cell repertoires in COVID-19. The repertoire was sequenced with immunoSEQ multiplex PCR; TCRdb's copy has only in-frame clones and lacks some. The profile shows under 400,000 clones, approximately 87% of them singletons. The specimen was PBMCs or T cells enriched from blood (not recorded which). The receptors originated from a man in his forties in a cohort exposed to, infected with or recovered from COVID-19 (not recorded which). Each CDR3 is given with its conserved first and last residue. The D gene is left open where the match is weak. Clone size, where shown, is once, few, many, or a class for clones that have expanded.

>TRBD2|TRBV24-1|TRBJ2-5|NA
TGTGCCACCAGTGGGCGGGGGATCCGAGAGACCCAGTACTTC
CATSGRGIRETQYF
>NA|TRBV6-1|TRBJ1-1|NA
TGTGCCAGCAGACTACCGACAGGAAACACTGAAGCTTTCTTT
CASRLPTGNTEAFF
>NA|TRBV3-1/TRBV3-2|TRBJ2-3|NA
TGTGCCAGCAGCCAAGATCGAGCAGCCTCTAGTACCTCAGATACGCAGTATTTT
CASSQDRAASSTSDTQYF
>NA|TRBV5-1|TRBJ2-1|NA
TGCGCCAGCAGCCATTCCTACAATGAGCAGTTCTTC
CASSHSYNEQFF
>TRBD2|TRBV11-2|TRBJ2-1|NA
TGTGCCAGCAGCTTAGGGGGGGCTAGCGGGAGGTCCTACAATGAGCAGTTCTTC
CASSLGGASGRSYNEQFF
>TRBD2|TRBV9|TRBJ2-1|NA
TGTGCCAGCAGCGTAGGCGGGAGGGCCTCCAATGAGCAGTTCTTC
CASSVGGRASNEQFF
>TRBD1|TRBV18|TRBJ1-2|NA
TGTGCCAGCTCACCAGGTTCTGGAGGGACAGGGGGCAACTATGGCTACACCTTC
CASSPGSGGTGGNYGYTF
>TRBD1|TRBV18|TRBJ2-7|NA
TGTGCCAGCTCACCGGGACAGGGGAAGACGTACGAGCAGTACTTC
CASSPGQGKTYEQYF
>NA|TRBV1|TRBJ1-2|NA
TGCACCAGCAGCCCGTGGGACAGGTCACCCTATGGCTACACCTTC
CTSSPWDRSPYGYTF
>TRBD2|TRBV5-5|TRBJ2-7|NA
TGTGCCAGCAGCTATACTAGCGGGAGCAACTACGAGCAGTACTTC
CASSYTSGSNYEQYF
>NA|TRBV6-5|TRBJ1-5|NA
TGTGCCCTAACAGACGGAAGTAATACCGCGCCCCAGCATTTT
CALTDGSNTAPQHF
>TRBD2|TRBV18|TRBJ2-7|NA
TGTGCCAGCTCACCTGTGGGGGAGGGGCCCTACGAGCAGTACTTC
CASSPVGEGPYEQYF
>NA|TRBV28|TRBJ1-2|NA
TGTGCCAGCAGTTTAAAGGGGCTTGGCTACACCTTC
CASSLKGLGYTF
>TRBD1|TRBV5-6|TRBJ1-2|once
TGTGCCAGCAGCTCTGACAGGGTCTATGGCTACACCTTC
CASSSDRVYGYTF
>NA|TRBV18|TRBJ1-2|NA
TGTGCCAGCTCACCGGACAGCTATGGCTACACCTTC
CASSPDSYGYTF
>TRBD2|TRBV4-1|TRBJ2-1|few
TGCGCCAGCAGCCACCCTAGCGGGACGGGGGGGAATGAGCAGTTCTTC
CASSHPSGTGGNEQFF
>TRBD2|TRBV18|TRBJ2-3|NA
TGTGCCAGCTCACCAAGTTTAGCGGGAGGGACAGATACGCAGTATTTT
CASSPSLAGGTDTQYF
>NA|TRBV4-1|TRBJ1-1|NA
TGCGCCAGCAGCCAAGATACAGGGCGCACTGAAGCTTTCTTT
CASSQDTGRTEAFF
>TRBD2|TRBV9|TRBJ2-1|NA
TGTGCCAGCAGCGTAGGCGGGACTAGCGGCCGCAATGAGCAGTTCTTC
CASSVGGTSGRNEQFF
>NA|TRBV6-5|TRBJ2-2|NA
TGTGCCAGCAGTTACTCCTCCGGGTCAAACACCGGGGAGCTGTTTTTT
CASSYSSGSNTGELFF
>NA|TRBV7-9|TRBJ1-1|once
TGTGCCAGCAGCCCGAGGGGTACAGGGAGTGGGAACACTGAAGCTTTCTTT
CASSPRGTGSGNTEAFF
>NA|TRBV30|TRBJ2-1|once
TGTGCCTGGAGTGTAAATCCAGTGTTTGAGCAGTTCTTC
CAWSVNPVFEQFF
>TRBD2|TRBV3-1/TRBV3-2|TRBJ2-2|once
TGTGCCAGCAGCCAAGACGTAGCGGGGAACACCGGGGAGCTGTTTTTT
CASSQDVAGNTGELFF
>NA|TRBV24-1|TRBJ2-1|NA
TGTGCCACCAGTGGGGCTAGCCAGTCCTACAATGAGCAGTTCTTC
CATSGASQSYNEQFF
>TRBD1|TRBV10-2|TRBJ1-1|NA
TGCGCCACCCAGGGGGGCCTCATGAACACTGAAGCTTTCTTT
CATQGGLMNTEAFF
>TRBD2|TRBV5-8|TRBJ2-5|NA
TGTGCCAGCAGCTTGGGGACTAGCGGGAAAGAGACCCAGTACTTC
CASSLGTSGKETQYF
>TRBD2|TRBV10-3|TRBJ2-5|once
TGTGCCATCAGTGTTGGTAGCGGGAATGGGGAGACCCAGTACTTC
CAISVGSGNGETQYF
>NA|TRBV11-2|TRBJ2-7|NA
TGTGCCAGCAGCTTTTTCCAGGGATCCTACGAGCAGTACTTC
CASSFFQGSYEQYF
>TRBD2|TRBV18|TRBJ2-7|NA
TGTGCCAGCTCACCGGTGGACAGAAGTCAACTAGCGGGATACGAGCAGTACTTC
CASSPVDRSQLAGYEQYF
>TRBD2|TRBV19|TRBJ2-1|NA
TGTGCCAGTAGGACCGGGACTAGCGGCCATGAGCAGTTCTTC
CASRTGTSGHEQFF